This entry lists 3 T cell receptor beta chains sequenced from one sample in a study of blood T cell repertoires in COVID-19. The table came from immunoSEQ multiplex PCR; TCRdb's copy has only in-frame clones and leaves some out. The repertoire holds 200,000 to 300,000 clones, with approximately 90% as singletons. Material for sequencing was peripheral blood. Receptors originate from a man aged 60-69 years who had recovered from COVID-19.

This chain joins TRBV7-6 and TRBJ2-4; a weak D match, TRBD1 (5 bases). Germline values: CDR1 SGHVS, CDR2 FNYEAQ. V was trimmed by 5 bases and J by 8 bases, leaving 13 bases between them. The CDR3 spans 13 residues. Written as DNA, the CDR3 is TGTGCCAGCAGCAGAAGTGCAGGGCACATTCAGTACTTC. Its translation: CASSRSAGHIQYF.

V and J are TRBV6-5 and TRBJ1-3, with TRBD1 matching 9 bases. The junction had 10 bases not matched to a gene; V was cut back by 6 bases and J by 7 bases. The CDR3 length is 15 residues. Germline CDR1 and CDR2: MNHEY and SVGAGI. The CDR3 spells CASSSRGQGENTIYF. The CDR3 nucleotides are TGTGCCAGCAGCAGTCGGGGACAGGGTGAGAACACCATATATTTT.

The count of this clone is one. The chain has TRBV20-1 and TRBJ1-1, with a weak D call TRBD1 (5 bases). The CDR3 runs to 13 residues. CDR1 is DFQATT, CDR2 SNEGSKA, per germline (reference sequence). V was pared by 3 bases and J by 4 bases, with 12 bases between. The CDR3 reads CSASRGFGTEAFF. For the CDR3, the DNA is TGCAGTGCTAGTCGGGGGTTTGGCACTGAAGCTTTCTTT.